This T cell receptor (beta chain) came from a study of blood T cell repertoires in COVID-19. Study information: Samples representing acute and convalescent COVID-19 were sourced from the United States, Italy and Spain.

This table comes from immunoSEQ multiplex PCR, and its TCRdb copy is limited to in-frame clones, with some not included. The sample has under 300,000 clones, 85% to 90% seen once; the top ten hold roughly 10%. Participant-given clinical history determined each cohort assignment. Per the germline V gene, CDR1 is LGHNA and CDR2 is YNFKEQ. The CDR3 has 11 residues. Trimming took 5 bases from V and 9 from J; bases not matched to a gene: 0. The source is a man in his forties or fifties who had recovered from COVID-19. Material: PBMCs or T cells enriched from blood (not recorded which). The chain uses TRBV4-2 and TRBJ2-1; 8 bases line up with TRBD2. CDR3 sequence reads: CASSAGGEQFF. The CDR3 region has the DNA TGTGCCAGCAGCGCGGGGGGTGAGCAGTTCTTC.